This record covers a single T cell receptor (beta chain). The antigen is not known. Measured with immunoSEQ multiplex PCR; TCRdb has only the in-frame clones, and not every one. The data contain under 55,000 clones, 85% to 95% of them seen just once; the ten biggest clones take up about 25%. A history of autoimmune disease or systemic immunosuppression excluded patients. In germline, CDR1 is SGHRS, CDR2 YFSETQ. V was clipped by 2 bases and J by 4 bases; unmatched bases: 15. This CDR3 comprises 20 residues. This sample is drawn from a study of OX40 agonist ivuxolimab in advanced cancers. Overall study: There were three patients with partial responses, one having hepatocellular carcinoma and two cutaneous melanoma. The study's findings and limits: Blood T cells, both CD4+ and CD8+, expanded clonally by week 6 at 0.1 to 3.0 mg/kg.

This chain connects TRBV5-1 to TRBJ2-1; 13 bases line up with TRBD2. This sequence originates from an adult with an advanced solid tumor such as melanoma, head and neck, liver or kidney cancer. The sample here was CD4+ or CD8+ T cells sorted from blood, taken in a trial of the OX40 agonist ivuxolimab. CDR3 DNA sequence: TGCGCCAGCAGCTTCTCACCATTCACGACTAGCGGGGGGCCGTACAATGAGCAGTTCTTC. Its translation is CASSFSPFTTSGGPYNEQFF.